This T cell receptor (beta chain) was captured in a study of blood T cell repertoires in COVID-19. TCRdb keeps only in-frame clones here, not all; method: immunoSEQ multiplex PCR. The repertoire includes about 87,000 clones, more than 85% of them detected once, and roughly 5% sits in the top ten. The sample consisted of peripheral blood. The sequence was collected from a man aged 35 to 55 with acute or convalescent COVID-19.

As DNA, the CDR3 is TGTGCCAGCAGTTACCGAAGCGGGAGGAACACCGGGGAGCTGTTTTTT. Translating it yields CASSYRSGRNTGELFF. The genes are TRBV6-5 and TRBJ2-2, with TRBD2 matching 8 bases. The CDR3 covers 16 residues. Looked up from germline, CDR1 is MNHEY and CDR2 is SVGAGI. The V gene end was trimmed by 2 bases and the J gene end by 1 base; junction bases not matched to a gene: 3.